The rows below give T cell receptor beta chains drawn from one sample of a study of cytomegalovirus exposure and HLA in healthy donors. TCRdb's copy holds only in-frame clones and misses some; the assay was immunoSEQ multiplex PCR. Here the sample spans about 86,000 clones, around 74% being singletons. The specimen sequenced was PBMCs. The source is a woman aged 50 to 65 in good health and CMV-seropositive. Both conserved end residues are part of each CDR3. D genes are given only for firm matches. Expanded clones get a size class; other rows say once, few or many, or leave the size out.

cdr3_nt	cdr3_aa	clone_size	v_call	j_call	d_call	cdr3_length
TGTGCCAGCAGCTTAGGACAGGGAAGAGGGGAAAAACTGTTTTTT	CASSLGQGRGEKLFF	-	TRBV7-6	TRBJ1-4	TRBD1	15
TGTGCCAGCAATCACCAGGGGACCCACGAGCAGTACTTC	CASNHQGTHEQYF	-	TRBV28	TRBJ2-7	-	13
TGTGCCAGCAGTTTAATGGACAGGGTCGGAGGGGCCTACGAGCAGTACTTC	CASSLMDRVGGAYEQYF	-	TRBV28	TRBJ2-7	TRBD1	17
TGTGCCAGCCCCGTCCCAGCGGGAGCCTACAATGAGCAGTTCTTC	CASPVPAGAYNEQFF	-	TRBV6-1	TRBJ2-1	TRBD2	15
TGTGCCAGCAGCTTGGAGTGGTCCCGAGGCTATGGCTACACCTTC	CASSLEWSRGYGYTF	-	TRBV5-6	TRBJ1-2	-	15
TGTGCCAGCAGTCCCAACCCGACAGGGGGAGTTGAAGCTTTCTTT	CASSPNPTGGVEAFF	-	TRBV7-9	TRBJ1-1	TRBD1	15
TGTGCCAGTACCATATCCACACCTCTCCAGGGGTTCTATGGCTACACCTTC	CASTISTPLQGFYGYTF	-	TRBV19	TRBJ1-2	-	17
TGTGCCAGCAGTTTATCTTGGGGAGAAGAGACCCAGTACTTC	CASSLSWGEETQYF	-	TRBV27	TRBJ2-5	-	14
TGTTCCAGCAGCTTACGTTCGGGCTACGAGCAGTACTTC	CSSSLRSGYEQYF	-	TRBV7-9	TRBJ2-7	-	13
TGCGCCAGCAGTAGACAGGCGAACACTGAAGCTTTCTTT	CASSRQANTEAFF	-	TRBV5-1	TRBJ1-1	-	13
TGTGCCAGCAGCGGCCGGGACAGGGTGAACACCGGGGAGCTGTTTTTT	CASSGRDRVNTGELFF	-	TRBV5-8	TRBJ2-2	TRBD1	16
TGTGCCTGGAGAAACTTTGCTGGAAACACCATATATTTT	CAWRNFAGNTIYF	-	TRBV30	TRBJ1-3	-	13
TGCAGCGCTGGACTAGAGTATGAGCAGTTCTTC	CSAGLEYEQFF	-	TRBV29-1	TRBJ2-1	TRBD2	11
TGTGCCAGCAGCTTTGGGACACACCGCTACAATGAGCAGTTCTTC	CASSFGTHRYNEQFF	-	TRBV5-6	TRBJ2-1	-	15
TGCGCCAGCTCACCCTCCGGGACTAGCGGGACCGCCGGGGAGCTGTTTTTT	CASSPSGTSGTAGELFF	-	TRBV5-1	TRBJ2-2	TRBD2	17
TGTGCCAGCAGCTTGATGTCGGAGACCTACGAGCAGTACTTC	CASSLMSETYEQYF	-	TRBV5-6	TRBJ2-7	-	14
TGTGCCAGCAGCCCGAGGGGGGGCTACGAGCAGTACTTC	CASSPRGGYEQYF	-	TRBV9	TRBJ2-7	-	13
TGCGCCAGCAGCCAAGCGCCAGGGATCGGAAACACCATATATTTT	CASSQAPGIGNTIYF	-	TRBV4-1	TRBJ1-3	-	15
TGTGCCAGCAGCTATAACCGCGGCTATGGCTACACCTTC	CASSYNRGYGYTF	-	TRBV5-4	TRBJ1-2	-	13
TGTGCCAGTAACCTCCAGGGAAGAGGAGGCTACACCTTC	CASNLQGRGGYTF	few	TRBV19	TRBJ1-2	-	13
TGCGCCAGCAGCCGGATGGGGGGGGATGGCTACACCTTC	CASSRMGGDGYTF	-	TRBV5-1	TRBJ1-2	-	13
TGTGCCAGTAGTCCCCGGGACTCTGACTATGGCTACACCTTC	CASSPRDSDYGYTF	few	TRBV19	TRBJ1-2	-	14
TGCGCCAGCAGCACCTTGGCTAGCCAGACAGATACGCAGTATTTT	CASSTLASQTDTQYF	-	TRBV5-1	TRBJ2-3	-	15
TGTGCCAGCAGCTTAGGAGCGGTTTCCGGGGAGCTGTTTTTT	CASSLGAVSGELFF	-	TRBV7-3	TRBJ2-2	-	14
TGCAGCGTTCACGGGGGGCTGGGAAACGCCATATATTTT	CSVHGGLGNAIYF	-	TRBV29-1	TRBJ1-3	-	13
TGTGCCAGTAGGCGACCCGGGGAGTCCGGGGAGCTGTTTTTT	CASRRPGESGELFF	-	TRBV19	TRBJ2-2	-	14
TGTGCCAGCAGCTTACGAGAACTGCTGGGGGGGAGCTCCTACAATGAGCAGTTCTTC	CASSLRELLGGSSYNEQFF	-	TRBV7-6	TRBJ2-1	TRBD2	19
TGCAGCGCCGCTCGGGACAGGGGAGGGATGAACACTGAAGCTTTCTTT	CSAARDRGGMNTEAFF	-	TRBV29-1	TRBJ1-1	TRBD1	16
TGTGCCAGCCGGTATGGCGGCGGGGAGACCCAGTACTTC	CASRYGGGETQYF	-	TRBV6-5	TRBJ2-5	-	13
TGTGCCAGCAGTCTCAACGCCTGGCATCCCAGCTCCTACAATGAGCAGTTCTTC	CASSLNAWHPSSYNEQFF	-	TRBV7-9	TRBJ2-1	-	18
TGTGCCAGCAACAACGGAGGGGTTGATACGCAGTATTTT	CASNNGGVDTQYF	few	TRBV7-6	TRBJ2-3	-	13
TGCAGCGTTGGGGGGGGACAGGGGGTTCCGGGCTACACCTTC	CSVGGGQGVPGYTF	-	TRBV29-1	TRBJ1-2	TRBD1	14
TGTGCCAGCAGCTTGGGGGACAGAGACACTGAAGCTTTCTTT	CASSLGDRDTEAFF	-	TRBV7-8	TRBJ1-1	TRBD1	14
TGCGCCAGCAGCTTGGATCAGGGGCACTACGAGCAGTACTTC	CASSLDQGHYEQYF	medium-sized	TRBV5-1	TRBJ2-7	-	14
TGCAGCGTGGAGGCGGAAATCTACAATGAGCAGTTCTTC	CSVEAEIYNEQFF	-	TRBV29-1	TRBJ2-1	-	13
TGTGCCAGCAGCTGGACAGCGGCGAACACTGAAGCTTTCTTT	CASSWTAANTEAFF	few	TRBV9	TRBJ1-1	-	14
TGTGCCAGCTCACCATCCCGGGGGGACACTGAAGCTTTCTTT	CASSPSRGDTEAFF	-	TRBV18	TRBJ1-1	-	14
TGTGCCAGCAGCGCCTATGGACAGGGAAAAGAGACCCAGTACTTC	CASSAYGQGKETQYF	few	TRBV9	TRBJ2-5	TRBD1	15
TGTGCCAGCACCACCTGGCGGGAGACTCAGTACTTC	CASTTWRETQYF	-	TRBV2	TRBJ2-7	TRBD2	12
TGCGCAAGCGGGACAGGGGGCACGAACACTGAAGCTTTCTTT	CASGTGGTNTEAFF	-	TRBV5-1	TRBJ1-1	TRBD1	14
TGTGCCAGCAGCTTGACTAGTTACAATGAGCAGTTCTTC	CASSLTSYNEQFF	-	TRBV7-2	TRBJ2-1	-	13